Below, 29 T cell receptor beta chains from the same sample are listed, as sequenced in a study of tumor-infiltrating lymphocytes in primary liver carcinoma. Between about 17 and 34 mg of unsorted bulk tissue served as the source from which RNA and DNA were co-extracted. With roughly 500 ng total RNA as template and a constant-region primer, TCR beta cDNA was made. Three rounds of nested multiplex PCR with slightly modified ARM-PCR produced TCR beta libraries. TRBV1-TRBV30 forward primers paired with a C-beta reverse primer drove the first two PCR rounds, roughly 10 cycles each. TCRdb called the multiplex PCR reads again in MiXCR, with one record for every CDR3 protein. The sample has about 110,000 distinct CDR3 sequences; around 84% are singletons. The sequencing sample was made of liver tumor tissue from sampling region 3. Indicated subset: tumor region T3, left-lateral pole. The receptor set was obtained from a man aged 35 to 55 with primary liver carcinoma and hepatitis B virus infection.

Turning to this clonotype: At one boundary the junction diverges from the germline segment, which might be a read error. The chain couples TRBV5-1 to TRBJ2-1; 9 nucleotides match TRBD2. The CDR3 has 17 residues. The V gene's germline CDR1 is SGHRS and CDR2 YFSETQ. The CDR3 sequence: CASSSGTSSYSYSERFF. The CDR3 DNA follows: TGCGCCAGCAGCTCAGGGACTAGCAGCTACTCCTACAGTGAGCGGTTCTTC.

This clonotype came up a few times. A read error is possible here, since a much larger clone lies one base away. The DNA for the CDR3 is TGTGCCTGGGTGGATAGGGGCACAGATACGCAGTATTTT. Its protein product is CAWVDRGTDTQYF. The chain couples TRBV30 to TRBJ2-3; no clear D gene. Germline V lookup: CDR1 GTSNPN, CDR2 SVGIG (reference sequence). This CDR3 has 13 residues. With 5 bases removed from V and 1 base from J, the gap between germline ends came to 10 bases.

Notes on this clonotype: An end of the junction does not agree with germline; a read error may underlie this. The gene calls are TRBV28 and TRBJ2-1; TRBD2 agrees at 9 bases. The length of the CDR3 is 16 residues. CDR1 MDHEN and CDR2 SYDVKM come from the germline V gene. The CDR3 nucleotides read TGTGCCAACCTAGGGTTTGGCGGGAGGGATTACAAAGAGCAGTTCTTC. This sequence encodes CANLGFGGRDYKEQFF.

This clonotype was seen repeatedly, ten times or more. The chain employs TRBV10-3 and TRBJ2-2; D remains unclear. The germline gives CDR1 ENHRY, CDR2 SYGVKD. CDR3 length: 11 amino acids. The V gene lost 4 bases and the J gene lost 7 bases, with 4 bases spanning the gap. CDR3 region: CAISVNGELFF. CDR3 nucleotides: TGTGCCATCAGTGTAAACGGGGAGCTGTTTTTT.

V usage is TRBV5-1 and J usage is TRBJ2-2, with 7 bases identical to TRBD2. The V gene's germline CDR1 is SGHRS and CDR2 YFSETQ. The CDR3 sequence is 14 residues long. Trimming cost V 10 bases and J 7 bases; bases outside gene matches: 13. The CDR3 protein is CAGGSQGRDGELFF. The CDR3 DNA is TGCGCCGGCGGCTCCCAAGGGAGGGACGGGGAGCTGTTTTTT.

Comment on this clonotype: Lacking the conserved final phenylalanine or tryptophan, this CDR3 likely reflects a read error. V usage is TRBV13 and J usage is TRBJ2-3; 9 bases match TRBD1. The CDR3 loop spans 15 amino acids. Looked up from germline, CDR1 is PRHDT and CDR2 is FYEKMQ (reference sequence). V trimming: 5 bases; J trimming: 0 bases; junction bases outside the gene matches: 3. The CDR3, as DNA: TGTGCCAGCAGCCCTGGGACAGGGAGCACAGATACGCAGTATTAT. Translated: CASSPGTGSTDTQYY.

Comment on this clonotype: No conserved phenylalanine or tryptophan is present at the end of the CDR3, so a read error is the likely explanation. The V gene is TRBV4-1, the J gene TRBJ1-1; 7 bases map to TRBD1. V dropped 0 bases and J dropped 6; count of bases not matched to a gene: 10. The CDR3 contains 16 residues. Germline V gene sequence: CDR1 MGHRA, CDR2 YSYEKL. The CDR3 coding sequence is TGCGCCAGCAGCCAAGATTGGGGGACAGTCGACGCTGAAGCTTTCTTA. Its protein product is CASSQDWGTVDAEAFL.

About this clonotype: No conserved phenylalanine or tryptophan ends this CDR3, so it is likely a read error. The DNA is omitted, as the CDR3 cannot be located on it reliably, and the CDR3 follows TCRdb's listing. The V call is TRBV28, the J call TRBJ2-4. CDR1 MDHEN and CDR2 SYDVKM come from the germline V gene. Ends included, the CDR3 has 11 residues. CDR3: CACSSVFIQHL.

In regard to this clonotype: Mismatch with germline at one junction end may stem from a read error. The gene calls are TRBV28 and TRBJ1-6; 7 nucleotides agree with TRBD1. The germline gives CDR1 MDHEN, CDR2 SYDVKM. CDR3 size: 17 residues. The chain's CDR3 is CASILDRILSYNSPLHF. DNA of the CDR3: TGTGCAAGCATTTTGGACAGGATATTGTCCTATAATTCACCCCTCCACTTT.

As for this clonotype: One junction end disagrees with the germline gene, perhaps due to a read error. The CDR3 region has the DNA TGTGCCAGTAGCCAAGGGGTAGCGGGGGGCTCCTACAATGAGCAGTTCTTC. This sequence encodes CASSQGVAGGSYNEQFF. The chain links TRBV4-2 to TRBJ2-1; 10 bases are shared with TRBD2. The CDR3 contains 17 residues. CDR1 LGHNA and CDR2 YNFKEQ come from the germline V gene.

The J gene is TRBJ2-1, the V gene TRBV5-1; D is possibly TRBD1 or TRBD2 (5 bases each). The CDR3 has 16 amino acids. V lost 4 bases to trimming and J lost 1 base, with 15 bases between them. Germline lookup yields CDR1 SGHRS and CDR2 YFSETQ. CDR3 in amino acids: CASSLTGHRSYNEQFF. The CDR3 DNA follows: TGCGCCAGCAGCCTGACGGGGCACAGGTCCTACAATGAGCAGTTCTTC.

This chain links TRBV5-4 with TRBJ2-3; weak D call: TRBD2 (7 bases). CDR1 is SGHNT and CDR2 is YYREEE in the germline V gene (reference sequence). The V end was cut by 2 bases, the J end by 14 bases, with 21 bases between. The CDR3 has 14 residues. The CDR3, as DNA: TGTGCCAGCAGCTTAACGGGGGGCTTACATACTCGGTATTTT. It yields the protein CASSLTGGLHTRYF.

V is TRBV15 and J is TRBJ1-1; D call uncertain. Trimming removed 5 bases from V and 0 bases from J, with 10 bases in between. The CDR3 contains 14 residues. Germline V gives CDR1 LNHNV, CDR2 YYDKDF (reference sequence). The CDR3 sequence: CATSEPSLNTEAFF. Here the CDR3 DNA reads TGTGCCACCAGCGAACCGAGTCTGAACACTGAAGCTTTCTTT. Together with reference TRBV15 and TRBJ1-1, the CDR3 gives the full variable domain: DAMVIQNPRYQVTQFGKPVTLSCSQTLNHNVMYWYQQKSSQAPKLLFHYYDKDFNNEADTPDNFQSRRPNTSFCFLDIRSPGLGDTAMYLCATSEPSLNTEAFFGQGTRLTVV.

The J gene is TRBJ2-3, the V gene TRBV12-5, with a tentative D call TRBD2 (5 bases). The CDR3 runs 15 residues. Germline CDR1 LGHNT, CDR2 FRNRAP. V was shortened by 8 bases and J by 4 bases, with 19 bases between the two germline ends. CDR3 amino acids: CASRESGSLADTQYF. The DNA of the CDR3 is TGTGCTAGTAGGGAAAGTGGGAGTTTGGCAGATACGCAGTATTTT.

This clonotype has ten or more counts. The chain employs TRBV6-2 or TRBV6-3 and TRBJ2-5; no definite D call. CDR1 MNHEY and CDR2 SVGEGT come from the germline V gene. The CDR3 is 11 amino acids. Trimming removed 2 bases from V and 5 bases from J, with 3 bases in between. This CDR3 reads CASSYGETQYF. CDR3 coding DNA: TGTGCCAGCAGTTACGGGGAGACCCAGTACTTC.

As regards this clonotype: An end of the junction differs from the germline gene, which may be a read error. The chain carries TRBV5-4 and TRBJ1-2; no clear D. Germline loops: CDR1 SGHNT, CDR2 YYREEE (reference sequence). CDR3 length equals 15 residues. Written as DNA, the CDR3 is TGTACCAGCAGCTTGGCCGCGGGGTCGGACTATGGGTACACCTTC. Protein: CTSSLAAGSDYGYTF.

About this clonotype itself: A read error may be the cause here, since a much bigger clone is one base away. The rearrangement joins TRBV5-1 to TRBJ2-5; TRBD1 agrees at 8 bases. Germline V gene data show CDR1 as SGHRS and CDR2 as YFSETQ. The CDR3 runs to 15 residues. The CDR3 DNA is TGCGTCAGCCGCGCACAGGGGGGCTCGGAGGAGACCCAGTACTTC. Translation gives CVSRAQGGSEETQYF. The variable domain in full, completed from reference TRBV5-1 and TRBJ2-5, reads KAGVTQTPRYLIKTRGQQVTLSCSPISGHRSVSWYQQTPGQGLQFLFEYFSETQRNKGNFPGRFSGRQFSNSRSEMNVSTLELGDSALYLCVSRAQGGSEETQYFGPGTRLLVL.

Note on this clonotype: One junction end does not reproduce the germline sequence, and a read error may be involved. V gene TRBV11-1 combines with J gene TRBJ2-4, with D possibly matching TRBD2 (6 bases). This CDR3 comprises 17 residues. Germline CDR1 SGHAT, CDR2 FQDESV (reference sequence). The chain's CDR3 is CASSFPGNCGTENIQYF. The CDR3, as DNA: TGCGCCAGCAGCTTTCCCGGGAATTGCGGGACCGAAAACATTCAGTACTTC.

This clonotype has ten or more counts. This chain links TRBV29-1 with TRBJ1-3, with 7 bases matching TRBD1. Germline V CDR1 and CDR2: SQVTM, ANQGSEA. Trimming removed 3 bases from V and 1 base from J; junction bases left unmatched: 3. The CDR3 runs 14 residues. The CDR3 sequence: CSVETGMSGNTIYF. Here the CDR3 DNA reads TGCAGCGTTGAGACAGGGATGTCTGGAAACACCATATATTTT.

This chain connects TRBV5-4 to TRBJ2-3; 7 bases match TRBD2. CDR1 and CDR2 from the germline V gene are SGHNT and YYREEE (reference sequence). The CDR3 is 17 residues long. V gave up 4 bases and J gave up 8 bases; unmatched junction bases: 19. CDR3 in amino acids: CASSASGTIAGGVTQYF. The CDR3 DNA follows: TGTGCCAGCAGCGCCTCCGGGACTATCGCTGGGGGGGTTACGCAGTATTTT.

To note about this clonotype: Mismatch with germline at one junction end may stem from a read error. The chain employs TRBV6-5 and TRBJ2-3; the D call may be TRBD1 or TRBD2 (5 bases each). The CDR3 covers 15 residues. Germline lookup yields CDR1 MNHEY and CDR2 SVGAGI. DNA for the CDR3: TGTGCCAGCAGTTACTCGAGGGGTGTAGCAGATACGGAGTATTTT. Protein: CASSYSRGVADTEYF.

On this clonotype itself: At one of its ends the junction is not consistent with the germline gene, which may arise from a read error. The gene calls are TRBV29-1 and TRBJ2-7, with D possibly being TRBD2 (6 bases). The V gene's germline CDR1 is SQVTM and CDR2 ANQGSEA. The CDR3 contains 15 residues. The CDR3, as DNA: TGCAGCGTTGAAGATCCGTGGGGCCCCTGGAGGGAGCAGTACTTT. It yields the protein CSVEDPWGPWREQYF.

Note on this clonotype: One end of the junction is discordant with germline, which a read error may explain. As DNA, the CDR3 is TGTGACAGCAGTCCGACTAGCGGGAGATTATATACGCAGTATTTT. It yields the protein CDSSPTSGRLYTQYF. The chain employs TRBV6-1 and TRBJ2-3; the match to TRBD2 covers 12 bases. This CDR3 comprises 15 residues. The germline gives CDR1 MNHNS, CDR2 SASEGT.

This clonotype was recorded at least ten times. The CDR3, as DNA: TGTGCCAGCAGCCCCAACAGGGACTTCTATGGCTACACCTTC. Amino acid sequence: CASSPNRDFYGYTF. J is TRBJ1-2 and V is TRBV6-6, with D possibly matching TRBD1 (6 bases). The V gene lost 6 bases and the J gene lost 4 bases, with 15 bases spanning the gap. CDR3 length: 14 amino acids. CDR1 and CDR2 (germline): MNHNY, SVGAGI (reference sequence).

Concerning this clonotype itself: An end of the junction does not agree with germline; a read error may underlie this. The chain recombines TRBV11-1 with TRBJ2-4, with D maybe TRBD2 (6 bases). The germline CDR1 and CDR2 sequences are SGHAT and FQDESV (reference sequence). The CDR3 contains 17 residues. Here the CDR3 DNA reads TGTGCCAGCAGCTTTCCCGGGACTGGCGGAACCAAAAGCATTCAGTATTTC. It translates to CASSFPGTGGTKSIQYF. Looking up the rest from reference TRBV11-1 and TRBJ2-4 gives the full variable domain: EAEVAQSPRYKITEKSQAVAFWCDPISGHATLYWYRQILGQGPELLVQFQDESVVDDSQLPKDRFSAERLKGVDSTLKIQPAELGDSAMYLCASSFPGTGGTKSIQYFGAGTRLSVL.

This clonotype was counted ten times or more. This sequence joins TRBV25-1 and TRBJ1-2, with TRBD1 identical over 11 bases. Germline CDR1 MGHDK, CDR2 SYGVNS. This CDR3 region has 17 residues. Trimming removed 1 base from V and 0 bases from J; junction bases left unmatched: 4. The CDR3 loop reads CASSEWTGGAANYGYTF. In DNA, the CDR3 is TGTGCCAGCAGTGAATGGACAGGGGGCGCCGCTAACTATGGCTACACCTTC.

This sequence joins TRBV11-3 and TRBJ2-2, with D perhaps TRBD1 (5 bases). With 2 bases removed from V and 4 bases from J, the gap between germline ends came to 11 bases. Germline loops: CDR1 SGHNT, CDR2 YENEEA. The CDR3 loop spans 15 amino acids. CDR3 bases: TGTGCCAGCAGCTTAACGACAAGGGGCACCGGGGAGCTGTTTTTT. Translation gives CASSLTTRGTGELFF.

The CDR3 spells CAGYRGVGEQYF. The CDR3 DNA reads TGTGCCGGCTACAGGGGCGTGGGCGAGCAGTACTTC. The chain couples TRBV2 to TRBJ2-7; 7 positions match TRBD1. Germline V gene lookup returns CDR1 SNHLY and CDR2 FYNNEI. This CDR3 is built from 12 residues. The junction had 10 bases not matched to a gene; V was cut back by 11 bases and J by 6 bases.

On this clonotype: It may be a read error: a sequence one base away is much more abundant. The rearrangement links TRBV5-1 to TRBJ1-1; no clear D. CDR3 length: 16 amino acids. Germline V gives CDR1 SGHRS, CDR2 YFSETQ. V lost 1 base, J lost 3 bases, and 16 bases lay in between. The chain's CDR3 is CASSLFFLETDTEAFF. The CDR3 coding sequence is TGCGCCAGCAGCTTGTTTTTTCTGGAGACGGACACTGAAGCTTTCTTT.